This T cell receptor beta chain was sequenced during a study of blood T cell repertoires in COVID-19. The protocol was immunoSEQ multiplex PCR, while the TCRdb copy is restricted to in-frame clones and leaves out a portion. The sample has 190,000 or so clones, about 81% seen once. Germline V gene sequence: CDR1 SGHRS, CDR2 YFSETQ. This CDR3 comprises 16 residues. V shed 4 bases and J shed 0 bases, with 11 bases lying between them. The chain is built from TRBV5-1 and TRBJ2-6; TRBD1 might be the D (5 bases). This sequence was found in a woman older than 75 with COVID-19, enrolled during active disease. Sequencing was performed on peripheral blood. Here the CDR3 reads CASSPYDSSGANVLTF. CDR3 DNA sequence: TGCGCCAGCAGCCCGTACGACAGCTCTGGGGCCAACGTCCTGACTTTC.